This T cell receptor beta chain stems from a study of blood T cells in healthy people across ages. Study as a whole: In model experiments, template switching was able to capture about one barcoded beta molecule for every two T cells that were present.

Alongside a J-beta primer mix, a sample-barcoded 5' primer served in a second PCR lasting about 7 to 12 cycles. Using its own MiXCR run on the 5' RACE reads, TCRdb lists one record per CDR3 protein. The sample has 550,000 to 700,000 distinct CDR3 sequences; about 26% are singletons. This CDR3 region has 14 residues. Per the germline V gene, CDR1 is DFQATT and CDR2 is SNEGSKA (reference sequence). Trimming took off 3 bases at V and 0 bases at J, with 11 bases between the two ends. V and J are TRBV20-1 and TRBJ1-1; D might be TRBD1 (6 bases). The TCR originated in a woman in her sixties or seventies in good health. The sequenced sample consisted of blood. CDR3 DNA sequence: TGCAGTGCTAGTGCGGGGGCGGTGAACACTGAAGCTTTCTTT. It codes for CSASAGAVNTEAFF.